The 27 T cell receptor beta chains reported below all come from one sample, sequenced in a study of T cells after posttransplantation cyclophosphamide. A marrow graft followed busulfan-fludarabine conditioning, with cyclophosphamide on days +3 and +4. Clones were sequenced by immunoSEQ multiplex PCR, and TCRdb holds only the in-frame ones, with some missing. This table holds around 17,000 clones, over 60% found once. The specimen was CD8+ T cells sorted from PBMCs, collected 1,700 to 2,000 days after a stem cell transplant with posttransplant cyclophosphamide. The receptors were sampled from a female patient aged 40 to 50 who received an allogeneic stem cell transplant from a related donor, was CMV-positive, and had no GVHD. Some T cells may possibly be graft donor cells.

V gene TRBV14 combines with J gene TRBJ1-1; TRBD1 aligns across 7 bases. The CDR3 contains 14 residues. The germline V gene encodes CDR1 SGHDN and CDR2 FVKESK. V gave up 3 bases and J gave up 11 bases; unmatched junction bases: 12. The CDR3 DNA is TGTGCCAGCAGCCAGTCCTCGACAGGGTTTGGGGCTTTCTTT. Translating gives CASSQSSTGFGAFF.

CDR3 nucleotides: TGTGCCCCGGGACAGGTCGTCGGGGAGCTGTTTTTT. Amino acids: CAPGQVVGELFF. The V call is TRBV21-1, the J call TRBJ2-2; the listed D gene, TRBD1, was not tested against the DNA. TRBV21-1 is termed a pseudogene. The CDR3 runs 12 residues.

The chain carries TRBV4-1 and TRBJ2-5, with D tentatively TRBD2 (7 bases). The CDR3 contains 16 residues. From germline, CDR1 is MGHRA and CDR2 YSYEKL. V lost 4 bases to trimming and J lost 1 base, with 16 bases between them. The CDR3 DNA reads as TGCGCCAGCAGCCCTGGCGGCGGGGGCTCCCAAGAGACCCAGTACTTC. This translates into CASSPGGGGSQETQYF.

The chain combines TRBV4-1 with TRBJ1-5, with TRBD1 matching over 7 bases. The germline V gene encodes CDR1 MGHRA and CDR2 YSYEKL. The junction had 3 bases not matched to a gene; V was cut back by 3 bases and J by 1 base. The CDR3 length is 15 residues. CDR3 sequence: CASSQMTGSNQPQHF. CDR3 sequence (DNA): TGCGCCAGCAGCCAGATGACAGGGAGCAATCAGCCCCAGCATTTT.

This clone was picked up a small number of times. CDR3 sequence: CASSPRLDTQYF. CDR3 nucleotides: TGTGCCAGCAGCCCCAGGTTAGATACGCAGTATTTT. This sequence joins TRBV5-4 and TRBJ2-3; no clear D gene. The CDR3 loop spans 12 amino acids. The V gene lost 4 bases and the J gene lost 5 bases, with 8 bases spanning the gap. Germline-derived CDR1 and CDR2 are SGHNT and YYREEE (reference sequence).

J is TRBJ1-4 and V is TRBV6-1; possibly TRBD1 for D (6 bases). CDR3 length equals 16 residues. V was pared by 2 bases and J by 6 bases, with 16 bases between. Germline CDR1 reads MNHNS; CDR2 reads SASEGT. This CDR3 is CASSEIGRDIDEKLFF. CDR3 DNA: TGTGCCAGCAGTGAAATAGGACGGGACATTGATGAAAAACTGTTTTTT.

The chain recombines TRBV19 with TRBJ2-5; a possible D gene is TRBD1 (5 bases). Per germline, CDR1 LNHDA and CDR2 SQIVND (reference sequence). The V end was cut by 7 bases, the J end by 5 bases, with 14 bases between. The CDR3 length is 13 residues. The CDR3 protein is CASNQGVSETQYF. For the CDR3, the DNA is TGTGCCAGTAACCAGGGCGTCTCGGAGACCCAGTACTTC.

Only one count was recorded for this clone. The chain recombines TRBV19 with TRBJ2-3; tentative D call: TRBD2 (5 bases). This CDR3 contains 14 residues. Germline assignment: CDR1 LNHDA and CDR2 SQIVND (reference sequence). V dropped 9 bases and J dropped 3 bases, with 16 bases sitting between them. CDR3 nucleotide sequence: TGTGCCAGCAACGGGGAGCATCTGACAGATACGCAGTATTTT. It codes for CASNGEHLTDTQYF. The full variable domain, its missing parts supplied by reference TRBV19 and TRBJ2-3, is DGGITQSPKYLFRKEGQNVTLSCEQNLNHDAMYWYRQDPGQGLRLIYYSQIVNDFQKGDIAEGYSVSREKKESFPLTVTSAQKNPTAFYLCASNGEHLTDTQYFGPGTRLTVL.

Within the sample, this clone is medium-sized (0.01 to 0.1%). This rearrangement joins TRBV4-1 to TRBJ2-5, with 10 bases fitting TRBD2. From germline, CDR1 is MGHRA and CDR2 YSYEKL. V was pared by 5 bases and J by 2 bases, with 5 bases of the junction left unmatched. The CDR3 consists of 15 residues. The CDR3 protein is CASSALAGAQETQYF. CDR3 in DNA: TGCGCCAGCAGCGCTCTAGCGGGGGCTCAAGAGACCCAGTACTTC.

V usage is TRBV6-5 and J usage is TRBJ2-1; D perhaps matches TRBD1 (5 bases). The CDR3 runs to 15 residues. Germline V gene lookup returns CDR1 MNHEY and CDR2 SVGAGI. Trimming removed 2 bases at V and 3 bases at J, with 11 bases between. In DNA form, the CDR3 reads TGTGCCAGCAGTTACGGGGCCGGCCTCTACAATGAGCAGTTCTTC. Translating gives CASSYGAGLYNEQFF.

The CDR3 sequence: CASSGLAGVYNEQFF. Written as DNA, the CDR3 is TGTGCCAGTAGCGGACTAGCGGGGGTATACAATGAGCAGTTCTTC. The chain links TRBV19 to TRBJ2-1; 13 bases fit TRBD2. Per the germline V gene, CDR1 is LNHDA and CDR2 is SQIVND (reference sequence). V shed 6 bases, J shed 4 bases, and the junction held 3 bases outside the gene matches. This CDR3 has 15 residues.

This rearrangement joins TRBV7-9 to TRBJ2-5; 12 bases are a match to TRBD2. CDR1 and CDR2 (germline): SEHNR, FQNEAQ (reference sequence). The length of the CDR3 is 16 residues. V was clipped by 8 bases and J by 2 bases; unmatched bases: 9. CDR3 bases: TGTGCCAGCGGGCAGACTAGCGGGGGAAGGCAAGAGACCCAGTACTTC. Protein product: CASGQTSGGRQETQYF.

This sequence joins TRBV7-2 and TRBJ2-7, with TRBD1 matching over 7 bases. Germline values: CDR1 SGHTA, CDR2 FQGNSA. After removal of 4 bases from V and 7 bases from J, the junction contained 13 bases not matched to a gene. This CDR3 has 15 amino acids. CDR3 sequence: CASSSASGGRGEQYF. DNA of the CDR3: TGTGCCAGCAGCTCAGCATCAGGGGGACGTGGGGAGCAGTACTTC.

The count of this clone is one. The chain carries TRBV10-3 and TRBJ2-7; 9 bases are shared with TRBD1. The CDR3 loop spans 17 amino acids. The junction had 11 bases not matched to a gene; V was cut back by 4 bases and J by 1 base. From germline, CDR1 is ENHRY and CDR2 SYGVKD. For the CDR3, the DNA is TGTGCCATCAGTGGAGAACAGGGGGCAAGAGCGTCCTACGAGCAGTACTTC. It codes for CAISGEQGARASYEQYF.

As DNA, the CDR3 is TGCAGCGTTGAAGATCGCTATAGAGGGGGAGGGGAGGAAAAACTGTTTTTT. Its translation: CSVEDRYRGGGEEKLFF. The chain combines TRBV29-1 with TRBJ1-4, with D possibly TRBD1 on 6 matching bases. V was clipped by 0 bases and J by 8 bases, with 22 bases between them. The CDR3 runs 17 residues. Germline V gives CDR1 SQVTM, CDR2 ANQGSEA.

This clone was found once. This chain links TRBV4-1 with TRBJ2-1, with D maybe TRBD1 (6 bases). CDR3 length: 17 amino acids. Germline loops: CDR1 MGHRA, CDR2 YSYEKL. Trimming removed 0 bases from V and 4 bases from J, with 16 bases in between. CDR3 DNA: TGCGCCAGCAGCCAAGATAGGGCGGCAGGGGTGTACAATGAGCAGTTCTTC. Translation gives CASSQDRAAGVYNEQFF.

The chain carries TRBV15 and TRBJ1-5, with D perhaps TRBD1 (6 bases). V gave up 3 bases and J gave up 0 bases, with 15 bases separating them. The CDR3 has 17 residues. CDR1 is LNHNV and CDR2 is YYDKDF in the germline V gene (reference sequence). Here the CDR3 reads CATSSLPGHNSNQPQHF. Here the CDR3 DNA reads TGTGCCACCAGCAGCCTCCCGGGACACAATAGCAATCAGCCCCAGCATTTT.

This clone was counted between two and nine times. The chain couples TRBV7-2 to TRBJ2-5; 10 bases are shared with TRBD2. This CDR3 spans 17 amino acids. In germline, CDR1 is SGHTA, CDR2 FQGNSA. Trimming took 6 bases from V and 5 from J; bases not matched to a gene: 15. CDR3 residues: CASSSGLAEALGETQYF. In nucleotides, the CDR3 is TGTGCCAGCAGTTCCGGACTAGCGGAGGCCTTAGGGGAGACCCAGTACTTC.

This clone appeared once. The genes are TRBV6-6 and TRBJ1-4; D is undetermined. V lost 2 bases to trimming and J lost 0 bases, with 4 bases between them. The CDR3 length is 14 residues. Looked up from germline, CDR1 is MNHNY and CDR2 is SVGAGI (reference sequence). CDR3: CASSYLATNEKLFF. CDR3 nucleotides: TGTGCCAGCAGTTACCTCGCAACTAATGAAAAACTGTTTTTT.

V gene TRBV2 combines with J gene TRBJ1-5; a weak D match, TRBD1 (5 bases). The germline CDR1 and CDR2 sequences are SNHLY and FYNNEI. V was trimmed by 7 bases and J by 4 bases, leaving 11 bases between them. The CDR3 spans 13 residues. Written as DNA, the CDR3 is TGTGCCAGCAAGGGGAGGGAAAATCAGCCCCAGCATTTT. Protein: CASKGRENQPQHF.

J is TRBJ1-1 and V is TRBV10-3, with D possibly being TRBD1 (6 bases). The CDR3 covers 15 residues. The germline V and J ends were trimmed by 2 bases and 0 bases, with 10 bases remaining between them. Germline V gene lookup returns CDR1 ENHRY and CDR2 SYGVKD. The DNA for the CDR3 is TGTGCCATCAGTGAGCTAACAGGGTTGAACACTGAAGCTTTCTTT. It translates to CAISELTGLNTEAFF.

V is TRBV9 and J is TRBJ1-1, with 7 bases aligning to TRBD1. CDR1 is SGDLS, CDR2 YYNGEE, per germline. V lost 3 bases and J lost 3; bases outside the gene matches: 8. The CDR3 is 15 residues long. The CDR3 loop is CASSGRQGGDTEAFF. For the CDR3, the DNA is TGTGCCAGCAGCGGAAGACAGGGCGGGGACACTGAAGCTTTCTTT.

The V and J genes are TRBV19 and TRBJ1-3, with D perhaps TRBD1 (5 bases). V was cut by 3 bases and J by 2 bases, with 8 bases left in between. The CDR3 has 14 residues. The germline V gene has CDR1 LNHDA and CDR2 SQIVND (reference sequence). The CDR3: CASSIWGAGNTIYF. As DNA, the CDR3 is TGTGCCAGTAGTATCTGGGGGGCTGGAAACACCATATATTTT.

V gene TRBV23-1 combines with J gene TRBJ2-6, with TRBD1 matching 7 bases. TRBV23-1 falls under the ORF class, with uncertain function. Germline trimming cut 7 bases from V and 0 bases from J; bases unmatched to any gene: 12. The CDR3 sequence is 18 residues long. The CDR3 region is CASTLTGDPLSGANVLTF. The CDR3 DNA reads TGCGCCAGCACCCTTACAGGGGACCCCCTCTCTGGGGCCAACGTCCTGACTTTC.

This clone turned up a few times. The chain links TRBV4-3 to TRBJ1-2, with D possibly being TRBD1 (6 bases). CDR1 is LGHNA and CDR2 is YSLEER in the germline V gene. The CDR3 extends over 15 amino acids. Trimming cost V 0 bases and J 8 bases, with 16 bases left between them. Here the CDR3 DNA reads TGCGCCAGCAGCCAAGATCAGGCAGGGGATGTCGGCTACACCTTC. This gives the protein CASSQDQAGDVGYTF.

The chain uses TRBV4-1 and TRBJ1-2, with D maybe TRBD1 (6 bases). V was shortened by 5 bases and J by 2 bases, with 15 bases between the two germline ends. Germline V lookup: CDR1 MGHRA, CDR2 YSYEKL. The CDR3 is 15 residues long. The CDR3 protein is CASSGGGLANYGYTF. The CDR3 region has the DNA TGCGCCAGCAGCGGGGGGGGCCTAGCCAACTATGGCTACACCTTC.

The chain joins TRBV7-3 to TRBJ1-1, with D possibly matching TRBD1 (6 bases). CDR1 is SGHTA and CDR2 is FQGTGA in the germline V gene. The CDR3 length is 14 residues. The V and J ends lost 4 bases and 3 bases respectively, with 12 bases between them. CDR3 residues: CASSSLGGHTEAFF. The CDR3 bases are TGTGCCAGCAGCTCTCTCGGGGGGCACACTGAAGCTTTCTTT.